This entry features one T cell receptor beta chain sequence. This clone was detected only a few times. What this receptor recognizes is not known. Per-nucleotide qualities are absent, and no much larger clonotype sits a single base away. These data belong to a study of beta chain features in type 1 diabetes (dated by TCRdb to 2017 to 2018). Study-wide context: Mean age, gender distribution, total cell number and subset yield did not differ between patients and healthy donors. A total of over 90,000,000 sorted cells were examined across all samples, and a strong correlation was observed between cell number per subset and RNA yield. In the study, recently diagnosed type 1 diabetes patients and matched healthy donors were compared on the TCRB repertoires of their sorted circulating CD4+ T cell subsets. Naive and central memory subsets were obtained from all 30 or so donors, but regulatory and stem cell-like memory subsets were isolated from only 8 patients and roughly eight healthy donors. What the study reported, not specific to this receptor: Shorter templates might have been favored by PCR, but patient and control samples were amplified and corrected together, so both groups would have been affected equally by any skew. In all four CD4+ subsets, TCRB CDR3 length was moderately but significantly shorter in type 1 diabetes patients. At VDJ recombination sites, patients with type 1 diabetes made fewer insertions and deleted more nucleotides, a pattern implying thymic rearrangement abnormalities. Because cDNA was sequenced instead of genomic DNA, activated cells with high expression could be over-represented, although the groups did not differ in activation or CD3 levels. Only small numbers of individuals were included in the HLA sub-analyses, which left unresolved whether HLA type had any influence on TCRB rearrangement. Naive, central memory and regulatory TCRB repertoires appeared more similar among patients than among healthy donors.

Each donor gave one peripheral blood draw, around 100 mL on average, collected into heparinised tubes. Naive, central memory, regulatory and stem cell-like memory CD4+ T cells were sorted on a BD FACSAria II using a panel including CD45RO, CCR7, CD25, CD127, CD95 and CD27. All sorted populations exceeded 95% purity. PBMCs were separated immediately by Lymphoprep density gradient centrifugation and were stained directly, without being cultured. So that batch effects would be minimized, each experiment stained and sorted samples in pairs, pairing one healthy donor with one patient. The entire amount of isolated RNA was reverse transcribed using the High Capacity cDNA Reverse Transcription Kit, so the sequenced TCRB transcripts were expressed ones. Deep immunoSEQ sequencing was applied to naive, central memory and regulatory T cell samples, giving an average of around 3.4 million total reads per sample. Sorted cells were lysed in RLT buffer and RNA was extracted with DNase-treated RNeasy Micro or Mini kits, depending on cell number. Each cell subset was processed on its own to prevent cross-contamination, while patient and healthy donor samples were processed together. TCRB sequences were amplified from cDNA with the immunoSEQ multiplex PCR, producing 87-bp fragments spanning the CDR3 region. Sequencing of the amplicons was done on the Illumina HiSeq platform. From the authors' description of their analysis: PCR bias was corrected computationally using synthetic template baselines, and reads within Hamming distance 2 were collapsed, with unmergeable singletons discarded. Reads were aligned against IMGT so that V, D and J genes, CDR3 length and insertions or deletions at six rearrangement sites could be assigned. Within each subset, clonotype counts were normalized to sorted cell number, and only after that were true diversity and Gini coefficients computed with the tcR R package. The overlap coefficient, calculated on TCRB nucleotide sequences, was used to quantify repertoire sharing. Out-of-frame TCRB sequences from naive cells were analyzed as a proxy for the pre-selection repertoire. This is the immuneACCESS table as TCRdb keeps it, with only in-frame sequences that have V and J called. A part of the clones is gone; compared with another copy, unresolved V genes explain less than half, and the rest is unexplained. V and J calls and clone size are copied from that table; D and trimming were computed from the DNA. This sample comprises 860,000 or so clones, about a sixth of them detected only once. Together, the top ten hold about 0.02% of the sample.

The CDR3 runs 10 amino acids, cysteine and phenylalanine included. Here the CDR3 DNA is all that survives: 30 bases in frame from base 1. The junction carries 3 bases between V and J, which are trimmed by 3 bases and 9 bases respectively. The germline V gene specifies MDHEN as CDR1 and SYDVKM as CDR2. This receptor was taken from a woman between 18 and 29 years old in good health. The sample taken for sequencing was naive CD4+ T cells from blood. In light of the paper, this sample's cell subset or site label describes: true naive CD4+ T cells. The chain is made from TRBV28 and TRBJ1-5, with the D gene not clear enough to name. The CDR3 region reads CASSFRPQHF. The sequence in DNA is TGTGCCAGCAGTTTCCGGCCCCAGCATTTT. The full variable domain, with segments outside the CDR3 supplied by the reference TRBV28 and TRBJ1-5 proteins, appears as DVKVTQSSRYLVKRTGEKVFLECVQDMDHENMFWYRQDPGLGLRLIYFSYDVKMKEKGDIPEGYSVSREKKERFSLILESASTNQTSMYLCASSFRPQHFGDGTRLSIL.